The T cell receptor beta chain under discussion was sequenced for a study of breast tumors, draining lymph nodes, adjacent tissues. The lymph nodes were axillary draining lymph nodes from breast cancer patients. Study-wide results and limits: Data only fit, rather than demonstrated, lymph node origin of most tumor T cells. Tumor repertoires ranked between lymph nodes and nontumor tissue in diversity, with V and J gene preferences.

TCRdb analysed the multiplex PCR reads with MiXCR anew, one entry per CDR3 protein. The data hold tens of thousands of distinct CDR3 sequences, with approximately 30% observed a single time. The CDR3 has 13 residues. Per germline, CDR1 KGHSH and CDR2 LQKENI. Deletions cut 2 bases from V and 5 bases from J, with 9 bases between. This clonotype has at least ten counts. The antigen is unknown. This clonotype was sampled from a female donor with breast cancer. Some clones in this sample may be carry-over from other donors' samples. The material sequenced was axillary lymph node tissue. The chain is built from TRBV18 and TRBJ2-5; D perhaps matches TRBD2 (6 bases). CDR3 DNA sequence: TGTGCCAGCTCACCAGGCGGGACGGAGACCCAGTACTTC. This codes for CASSPGGTETQYF.